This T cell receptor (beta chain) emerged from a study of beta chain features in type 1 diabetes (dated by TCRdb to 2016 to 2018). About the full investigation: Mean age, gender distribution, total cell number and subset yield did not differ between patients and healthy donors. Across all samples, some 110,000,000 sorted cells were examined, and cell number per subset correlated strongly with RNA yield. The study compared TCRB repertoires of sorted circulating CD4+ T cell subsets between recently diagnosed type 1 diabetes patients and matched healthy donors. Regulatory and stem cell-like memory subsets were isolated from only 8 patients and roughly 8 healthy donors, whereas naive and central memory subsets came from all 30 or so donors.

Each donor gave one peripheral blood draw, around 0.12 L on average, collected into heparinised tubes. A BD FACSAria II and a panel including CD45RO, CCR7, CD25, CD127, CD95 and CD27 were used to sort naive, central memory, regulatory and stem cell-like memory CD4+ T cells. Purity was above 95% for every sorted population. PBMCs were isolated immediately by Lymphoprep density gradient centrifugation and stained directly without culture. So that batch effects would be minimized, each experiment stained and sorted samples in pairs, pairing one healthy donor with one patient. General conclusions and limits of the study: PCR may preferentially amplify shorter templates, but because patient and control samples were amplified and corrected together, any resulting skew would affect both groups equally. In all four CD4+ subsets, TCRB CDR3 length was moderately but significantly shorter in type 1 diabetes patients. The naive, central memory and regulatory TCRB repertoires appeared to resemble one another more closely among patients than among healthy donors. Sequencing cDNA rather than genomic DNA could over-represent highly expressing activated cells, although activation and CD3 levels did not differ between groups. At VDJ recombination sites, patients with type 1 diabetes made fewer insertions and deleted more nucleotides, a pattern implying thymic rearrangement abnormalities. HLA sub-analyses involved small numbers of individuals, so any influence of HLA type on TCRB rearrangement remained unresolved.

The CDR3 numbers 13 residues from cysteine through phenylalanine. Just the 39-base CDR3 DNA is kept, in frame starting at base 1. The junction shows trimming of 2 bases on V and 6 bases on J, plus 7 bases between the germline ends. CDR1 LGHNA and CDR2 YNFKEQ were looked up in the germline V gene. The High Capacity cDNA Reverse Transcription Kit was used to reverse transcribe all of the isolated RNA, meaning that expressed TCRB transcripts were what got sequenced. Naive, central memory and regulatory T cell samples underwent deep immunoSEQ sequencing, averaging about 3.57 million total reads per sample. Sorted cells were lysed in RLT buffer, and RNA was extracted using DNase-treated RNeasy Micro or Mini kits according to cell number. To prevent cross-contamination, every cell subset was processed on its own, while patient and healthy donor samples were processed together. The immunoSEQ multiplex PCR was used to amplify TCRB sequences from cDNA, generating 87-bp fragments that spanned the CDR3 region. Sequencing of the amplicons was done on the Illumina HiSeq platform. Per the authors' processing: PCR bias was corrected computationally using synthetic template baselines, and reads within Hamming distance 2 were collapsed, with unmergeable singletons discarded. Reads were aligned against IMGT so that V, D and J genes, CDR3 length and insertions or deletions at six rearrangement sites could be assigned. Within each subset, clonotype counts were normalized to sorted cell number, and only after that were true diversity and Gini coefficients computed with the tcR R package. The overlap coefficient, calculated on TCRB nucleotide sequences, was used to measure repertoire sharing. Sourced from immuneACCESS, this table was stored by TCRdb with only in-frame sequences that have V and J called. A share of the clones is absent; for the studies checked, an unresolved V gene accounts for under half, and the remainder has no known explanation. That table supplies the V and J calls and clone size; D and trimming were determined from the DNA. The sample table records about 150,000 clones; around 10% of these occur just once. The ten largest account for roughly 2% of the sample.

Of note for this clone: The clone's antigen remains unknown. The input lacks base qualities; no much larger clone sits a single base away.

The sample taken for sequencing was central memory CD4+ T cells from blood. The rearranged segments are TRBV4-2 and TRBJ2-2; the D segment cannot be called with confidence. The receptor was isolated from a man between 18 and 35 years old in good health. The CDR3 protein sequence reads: CASSQPGAGELFF. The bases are TGTGCCAGCAGCCAACCCGGAGCCGGGGAGCTGTTTTTT.